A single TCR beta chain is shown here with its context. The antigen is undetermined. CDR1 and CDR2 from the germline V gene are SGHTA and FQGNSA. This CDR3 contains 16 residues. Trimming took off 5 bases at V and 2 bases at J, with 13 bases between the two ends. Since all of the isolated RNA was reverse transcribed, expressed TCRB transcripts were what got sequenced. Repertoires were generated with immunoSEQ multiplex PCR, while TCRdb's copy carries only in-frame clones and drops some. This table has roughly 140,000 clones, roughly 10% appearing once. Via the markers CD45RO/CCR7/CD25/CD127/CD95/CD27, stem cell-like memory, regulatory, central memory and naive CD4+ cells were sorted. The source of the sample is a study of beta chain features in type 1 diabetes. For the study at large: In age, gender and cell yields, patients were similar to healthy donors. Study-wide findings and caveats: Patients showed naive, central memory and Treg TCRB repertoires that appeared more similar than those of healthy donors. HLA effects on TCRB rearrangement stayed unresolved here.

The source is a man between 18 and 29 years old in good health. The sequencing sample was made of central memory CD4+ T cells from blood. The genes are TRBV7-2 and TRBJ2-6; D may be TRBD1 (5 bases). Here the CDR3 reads CASSSQGLAGANVLTF. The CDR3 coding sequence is TGTGCCAGCAGCAGTCAGGGTCTGGCTGGGGCCAACGTCCTGACTTTC. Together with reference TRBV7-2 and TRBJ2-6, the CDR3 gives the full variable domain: GAGVSQSPSNKVTEKGKDVELRCDPISGHTALYWYRQSLGQGLEFLIYFQGNSAPDKSGLPSDRFSAERTGGSVSTLTIQRTQQEDSAVYLCASSSQGLAGANVLTFGAGSRLTVL.